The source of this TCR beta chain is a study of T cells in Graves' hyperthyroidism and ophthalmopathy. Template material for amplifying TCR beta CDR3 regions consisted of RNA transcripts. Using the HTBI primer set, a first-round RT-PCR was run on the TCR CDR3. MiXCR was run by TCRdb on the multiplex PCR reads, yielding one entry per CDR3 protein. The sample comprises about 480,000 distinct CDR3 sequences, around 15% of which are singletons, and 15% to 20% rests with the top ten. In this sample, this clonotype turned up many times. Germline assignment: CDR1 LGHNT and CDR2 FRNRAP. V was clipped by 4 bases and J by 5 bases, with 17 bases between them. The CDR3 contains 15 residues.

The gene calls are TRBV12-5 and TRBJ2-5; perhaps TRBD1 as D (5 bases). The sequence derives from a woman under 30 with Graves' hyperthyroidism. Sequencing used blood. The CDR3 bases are TGTGCTAGTGGTTCTATTTGGGGCGCCGGGGAGACCCAGTACTTC. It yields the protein CASGSIWGAGETQYF.